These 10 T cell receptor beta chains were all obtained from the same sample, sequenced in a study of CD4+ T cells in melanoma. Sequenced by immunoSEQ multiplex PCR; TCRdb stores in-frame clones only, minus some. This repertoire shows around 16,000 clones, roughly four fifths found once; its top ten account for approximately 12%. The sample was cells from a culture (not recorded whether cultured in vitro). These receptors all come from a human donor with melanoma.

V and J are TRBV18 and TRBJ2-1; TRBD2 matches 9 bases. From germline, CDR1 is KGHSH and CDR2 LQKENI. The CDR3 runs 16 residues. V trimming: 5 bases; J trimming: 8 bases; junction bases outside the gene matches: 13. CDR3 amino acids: CASSSPGGGGAHEQFF. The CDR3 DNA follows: TGTGCCAGCTCATCCCCTGGGGGCGGGGGGGCCCATGAGCAGTTCTTC.

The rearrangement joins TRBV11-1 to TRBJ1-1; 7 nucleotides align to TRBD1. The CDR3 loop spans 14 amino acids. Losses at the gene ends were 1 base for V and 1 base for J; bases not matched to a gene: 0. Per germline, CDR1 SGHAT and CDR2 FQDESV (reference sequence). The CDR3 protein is CASSLGQGNTEAFF. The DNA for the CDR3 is TGTGCCAGCAGCTTAGGACAGGGGAACACTGAAGCTTTCTTT.

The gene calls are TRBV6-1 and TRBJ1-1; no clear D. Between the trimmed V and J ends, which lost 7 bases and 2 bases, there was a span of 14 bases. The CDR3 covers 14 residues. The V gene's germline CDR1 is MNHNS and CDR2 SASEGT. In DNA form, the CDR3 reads TGTGCCAGCATCAAGTCCAGCCATAACACTGAAGCTTTCTTT. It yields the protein CASIKSSHNTEAFF.

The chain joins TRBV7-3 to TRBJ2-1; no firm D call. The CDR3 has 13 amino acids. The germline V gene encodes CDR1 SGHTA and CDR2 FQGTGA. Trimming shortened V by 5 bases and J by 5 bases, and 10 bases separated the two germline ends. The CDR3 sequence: CASSLRRDNEQFF. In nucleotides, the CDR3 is TGTGCCAGCAGCCTTCGACGGGACAATGAGCAGTTCTTC.

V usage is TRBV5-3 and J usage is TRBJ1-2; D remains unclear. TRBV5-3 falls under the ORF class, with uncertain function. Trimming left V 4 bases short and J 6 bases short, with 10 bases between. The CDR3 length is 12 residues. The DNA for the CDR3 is TGTGCCAGAAGCCGACGGGTCGATGGCTACACCTTC. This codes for CARSRRVDGYTF.

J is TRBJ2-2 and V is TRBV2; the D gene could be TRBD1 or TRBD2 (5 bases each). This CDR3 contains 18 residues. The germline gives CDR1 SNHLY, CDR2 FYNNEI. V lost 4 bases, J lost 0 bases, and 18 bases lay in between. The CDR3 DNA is TGTGCCAGCAGTGGGGGCGGGCACTTCACCGCGAACACCGGGGAGCTGTTTTTT. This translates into CASSGGGHFTANTGELFF.

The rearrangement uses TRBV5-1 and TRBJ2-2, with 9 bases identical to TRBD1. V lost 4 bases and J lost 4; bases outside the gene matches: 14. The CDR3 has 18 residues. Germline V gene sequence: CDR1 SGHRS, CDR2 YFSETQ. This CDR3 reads CASSRRFPGQGGTGELFF. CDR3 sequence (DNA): TGCGCCAGCAGCCGGAGGTTCCCGGGACAGGGCGGCACCGGGGAGCTGTTTTTT.

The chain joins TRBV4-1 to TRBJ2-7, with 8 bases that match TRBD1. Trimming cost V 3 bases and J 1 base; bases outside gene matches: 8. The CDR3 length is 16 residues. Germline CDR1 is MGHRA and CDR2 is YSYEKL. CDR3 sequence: CASSHPGTGRSYEQYF. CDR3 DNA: TGCGCCAGCAGCCACCCCGGGACAGGTCGTTCCTACGAGCAGTACTTC.

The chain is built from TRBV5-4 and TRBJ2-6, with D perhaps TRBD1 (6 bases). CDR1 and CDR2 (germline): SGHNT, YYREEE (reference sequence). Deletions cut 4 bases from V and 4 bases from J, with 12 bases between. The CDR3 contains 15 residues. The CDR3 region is CASSRRTAGANVLTF. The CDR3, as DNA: TGTGCCAGCAGCAGACGGACAGCCGGGGCCAACGTCCTGACTTTC. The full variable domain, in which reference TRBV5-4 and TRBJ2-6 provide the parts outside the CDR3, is ETGVTQSPTHLIKTRGQQVTLRCSSQSGHNTVSWYQQALGQGPQFIFQYYREEENGRGNFPPRFSGLQFPNYSSELNVNALELDDSALYLCASSRRTAGANVLTFGAGSRLTVL.

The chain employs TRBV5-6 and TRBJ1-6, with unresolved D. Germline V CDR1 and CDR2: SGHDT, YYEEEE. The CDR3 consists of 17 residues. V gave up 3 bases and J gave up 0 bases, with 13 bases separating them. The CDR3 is CASSSRPSSSYNSPLHF. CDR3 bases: TGTGCCAGCAGCTCCAGACCCAGCAGCTCCTATAATTCACCCCTCCACTTT. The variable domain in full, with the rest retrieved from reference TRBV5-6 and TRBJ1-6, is DAGVTQSPTHLIKTRGQQVTLRCSPKSGHDTVSWYQQALGQGPQFIFQYYEEEERQRGNFPDRFSGHQFPNYSSELNVNALLLGDSALYLCASSSRPSSSYNSPLHFGNGTRLTVT.